Shown below are 20 T cell receptor beta chains from a single sample sequenced in a study of blood T cell repertoires in COVID-19. Here immunoSEQ multiplex PCR was the method, and the copy in TCRdb shows in-frame clones only, minus some. The sample lists about 130,000 clones, 65% to 85% occurring once. Sequences were obtained from peripheral blood. The receptors originated from a man younger than 45 with COVID-19, enrolled during active disease.

The chain employs TRBV5-1 and TRBJ1-1; D remains ambiguous. V was clipped by 2 bases and J by 1 base, with 9 bases between them. The CDR3 spans 14 residues. CDR1 and CDR2 from the germline V gene are SGHRS and YFSETQ. This chain's CDR3 is CASSFHLENTEAFF. CDR3 sequence (DNA): TGCGCCAGCAGCTTTCATCTAGAGAACACTGAAGCTTTCTTT. The full variable domain, with the rest looked up from reference TRBV5-1 and TRBJ1-1, is KAGVTQTPRYLIKTRGQQVTLSCSPISGHRSVSWYQQTPGQGLQFLFEYFSETQRNKGNFPGRFSGRQFSNSRSEMNVSTLELGDSALYLCASSFHLENTEAFFGQGTRLTVV.

The chain has TRBV5-8 and TRBJ1-2; TRBD1 agrees at 9 bases. The CDR3 is 14 residues long. Losses at the gene ends were 4 bases for V and 6 bases for J; bases not matched to a gene: 7. Germline V CDR1 and CDR2: SGHTS, YDEGEE. This chain's CDR3 is CASSPDRGLDGYTF. Written as DNA, the CDR3 is TGTGCCAGCAGCCCGGACAGGGGCTTGGATGGCTACACCTTC.

The V and J genes are TRBV30 and TRBJ2-7; 14 positions agree with TRBD2. The CDR3 runs to 15 residues. Germline V gene sequence: CDR1 GTSNPN, CDR2 SVGIG (reference sequence). V shed 1 base and J 3 bases; nucleotides not matched to a gene: 2. CDR3 in DNA: TGTGCCTGGAGTGGACTAGCGGGAGGGGGCTACGAGCAGTACTTC. Protein sequence: CAWSGLAGGGYEQYF.

This clone was seen more than once but under ten times. For the CDR3, the DNA is TGTGCCAGCAGTCCCCAGGGAAATGGAAACACCATATATTTT. Protein: CASSPQGNGNTIYF. This chain joins TRBV27 and TRBJ1-3, with D maybe TRBD1 (5 bases). The V gene lost 5 bases and the J gene lost 3 bases, with 11 bases spanning the gap. CDR1 is MNHEY and CDR2 is SMNVEV in the germline V gene (reference sequence). This CDR3 comprises 14 residues.

This chain uses TRBV11-3 with TRBJ2-7; no definite D call. The CDR3 is 14 residues long. Trimming left V 1 base short and J 6 bases short, with 13 bases between. Germline values: CDR1 SGHNT, CDR2 YENEEA. This CDR3 reads CASSLGGRQSEQYF. As DNA, the CDR3 is TGTGCCAGCAGCTTAGGCGGAAGGCAAAGCGAGCAGTACTTC.

V and J are TRBV27 and TRBJ2-3, with D possibly TRBD1 on 6 matching bases. V lost 3 bases and J 5 bases, leaving 12 bases between the germline ends. The CDR3 covers 14 residues. Germline assignment: CDR1 MNHEY and CDR2 SMNVEV (reference sequence). The CDR3 is CASSLGAVEDTQYF. The CDR3 bases are TGTGCCAGCAGTTTGGGGGCAGTGGAAGATACGCAGTATTTT.

The chain carries TRBV7-9 and TRBJ2-5; the match to TRBD1 covers 11 bases. Germline V gene data show CDR1 as SEHNR and CDR2 as FQNEAQ (reference sequence). The CDR3 has 16 residues. V was pared by 1 base and J by 5 bases, with 6 bases of the junction left unmatched. The CDR3 sequence is CASSLENRDRGETQYF. The CDR3 DNA is TGTGCCAGCAGCTTAGAAAACCGGGACAGGGGGGAGACCCAGTACTTC. The variable domain in full, with the rest retrieved from reference TRBV7-9 and TRBJ2-5, is DTGVSQNPRHKITKRGQNVTFRCDPISEHNRLYWYRQTLGQGPEFLTYFQNEAQLEKSRLLSDRFSAERPKGSFSTLEIQRTEQGDSAMYLCASSLENRDRGETQYFGPGTRLLVL.

The CDR3 DNA reads as TGTGCCAGCTTGGCCCGATCTTATAGCAATCAGCCCCAGCATTTT. This gives the protein CASLARSYSNQPQHF. The gene calls are TRBV28 and TRBJ1-5; D is ambiguous. Germline V lookup: CDR1 MDHEN, CDR2 SYDVKM. The V end lost 8 bases, the J end lost 0 bases, and 14 bases lay between the germline ends. The CDR3 covers 15 residues.

V is TRBV11-2 and J is TRBJ1-2; D possibly corresponds to TRBD1 (5 bases). Between the trimmed V and J ends, which lost 1 base and 8 bases, there was a span of 14 bases. CDR3 length: 14 amino acids. The germline gives CDR1 SGHAT, CDR2 FQNNGV. CDR3 amino acids: CASSLAGRAGGYTF. The CDR3 DNA reads TGTGCCAGCAGCTTAGCAGGCAGGGCTGGCGGCTACACCTTC. Looking up the rest from reference TRBV11-2 and TRBJ1-2 gives the full variable domain: EAGVAQSPRYKIIEKRQSVAFWCNPISGHATLYWYQQILGQGPKLLIQFQNNGVVDDSQLPKDRFSAERLKGVDSTLKIQPAKLEDSAVYLCASSLAGRAGGYTFGSGTRLTVV.

In its sample, this clone was seen a few times. The V gene is TRBV3-1 (or the pseudogene TRBV3-2), the J gene TRBJ2-5, with a weak D call TRBD1 (5 bases). The CDR3 runs 15 residues. Germline assignment: CDR1 LGHDT and CDR2 YNNKEL (reference sequence). V was shortened by 2 bases and J by 1 base, with 11 bases between the two germline ends. The CDR3 here is CASSQTGTLQETQYF. CDR3 DNA sequence: TGTGCCAGCAGCCAAACAGGAACACTCCAAGAGACCCAGTACTTC.

The chain links TRBV10-3 to TRBJ2-3; 10 nucleotides align to TRBD2. The CDR3 totals 23 residues. The germline V gene has CDR1 ENHRY and CDR2 SYGVKD. The V gene end was trimmed by 2 bases and the J gene end by 4 bases; junction bases not matched to a gene: 27. The CDR3 loop reads CAISEDVTGRVTSGMWGADTQYF. The DNA for the CDR3 is TGTGCCATCAGTGAGGACGTGACAGGAAGAGTTACTAGCGGGATGTGGGGCGCAGATACGCAGTATTTT.

V is TRBV21-1 and J is TRBJ1-6; no DNA check was done on the table's D call, TRBD1. TRBV21-1 is assigned pseudogene status. The CDR3 is made up of 16 amino acids. Written as DNA, the CDR3 is TGTGCCAGCAGCAAACAGGGGAGCTCCTATAATTCACCCCTCCACTTT. It encodes CASSKQGSSYNSPLHF.

CDR3 nucleotide sequence: TGTGCCAGCAGCGTAGAGGGGGACAGGGGTCCATCCTACGAGCAGTACTTC. It yields the protein CASSVEGDRGPSYEQYF. V and J are TRBV9 and TRBJ2-7, with 10 positions matching TRBD1. With 0 bases clipped from V and 1 base from J, the junction kept 7 bases outside the gene matches. Germline loops: CDR1 SGDLS, CDR2 YYNGEE. The CDR3 consists of 17 residues.

The rearrangement links TRBV6-5 to TRBJ2-7; D might be TRBD1 (6 bases). Germline CDR1 reads MNHEY; CDR2 reads SVGAGI. The V end was cut by 7 bases, the J end by 3 bases, with 13 bases between. CDR3 length: 13 residues. The CDR3 loop is CASNAGDRYEQYF. As DNA, the CDR3 is TGTGCCAGCAATGCAGGGGACCGCTACGAGCAGTACTTC.

The chain recombines TRBV7-9 with TRBJ2-5, with D tentatively TRBD2 (6 bases). Trimming took off 3 bases at V and 4 bases at J, with 21 bases between the two ends. Looked up from germline, CDR1 is SEHNR and CDR2 is FQNEAQ (reference sequence). This CDR3 spans 17 amino acids. For the CDR3, the DNA is TGTGCCAGCAGCTTGGTTCTGACTAGGGTGTTGGGAGAGACCCAGTACTTC. It is translated as CASSLVLTRVLGETQYF. Full variable domain (outside the CDR3, taken from reference TRBV7-9 and TRBJ2-5): DTGVSQNPRHKITKRGQNVTFRCDPISEHNRLYWYRQTLGQGPEFLTYFQNEAQLEKSRLLSDRFSAERPKGSFSTLEIQRTEQGDSAMYLCASSLVLTRVLGETQYFGPGTRLLVL.

The CDR3 here is CASSLETGQPQHF. CDR3 in DNA: TGTGCCAGCAGCTTAGAAACGGGTCAGCCCCAGCATTTT. The gene calls are TRBV7-2 and TRBJ1-5; D ambiguous. Trimming shortened V by 1 base and J by 6 bases, and 7 bases separated the two germline ends. The CDR3 is 13 amino acids. Germline loops: CDR1 SGHTA, CDR2 FQGNSA.

The chain recombines TRBV6-1 with TRBJ1-4; D may be TRBD1 (5 bases). Trimming cost V 1 base and J 6 bases, with 9 bases left between them. This CDR3 comprises 14 residues. The germline gives CDR1 MNHNS, CDR2 SASEGT. The CDR3 nucleotides are TGTGCCAGCAGTGAAGGGGGCCCAGATGAAAAACTGTTTTTT. It specifies CASSEGGPDEKLFF.

By sample share, this clone is medium-sized. The rearrangement joins TRBV27 to TRBJ1-6, with a weak D call TRBD1 (6 bases). Between the trimmed V and J ends, which lost 3 bases and 4 bases, there was a span of 10 bases. The CDR3 is 15 amino acids. The V gene's germline CDR1 is MNHEY and CDR2 SMNVEV (reference sequence). The CDR3: CASSLTGSYNSPLHF. The CDR3 bases are TGTGCCAGCAGTTTGACAGGTTCTTATAATTCACCCCTCCACTTT.

CDR3 DNA: TGTGCCAGCAGCTTAGAATGGGGGCAGCCCACGGAGGCTTTCTTT. Its translation is CASSLEWGQPTEAFF. The V gene is TRBV11-2, the J gene TRBJ1-1, with D perhaps TRBD1 (6 bases). V was cut by 0 bases and J by 11 bases, with 19 bases left in between. Germline V gene sequence: CDR1 SGHAT, CDR2 FQNNGV. This CDR3 is built from 15 residues.

This chain joins TRBV6-2 or TRBV6-3 and TRBJ1-2, with TRBD1 identical over 10 bases. Trimming cost V 4 bases and J 4 bases; bases outside gene matches: 3. CDR1 and CDR2 (germline): MNHEY, SVGEGT. The CDR3 contains 14 residues. Here the CDR3 reads CASSSGTGAYGYTF. CDR3 DNA sequence: TGTGCCAGCAGTTCCGGGACAGGGGCCTATGGCTACACCTTC.